One and the same sample provided the 17 T cell receptor beta chains below, sequenced in a study of blood T cell repertoires in COVID-19. Only in-frame clones appear in the TCRdb table, and some are missing; sequencing was by immunoSEQ multiplex PCR. The data hold about 270,000 clones, with around nine tenths observed a single time. Sequencing was done on a sample of peripheral blood. The source is a woman in her fifties or sixties who had recovered from COVID-19.

The V call is TRBV29-1, the J call TRBJ1-1; no firm D call. V gave up 2 bases and J gave up 5 bases, with 9 bases separating them. The CDR3 loop spans 12 amino acids. In germline, CDR1 is SQVTM, CDR2 ANQGSEA. As DNA, the CDR3 is TGCAGCGTTGAATGGTCCGGGACTGAAGCTTTCTTT. It codes for CSVEWSGTEAFF.

This rearrangement joins TRBV6-6 to TRBJ2-5; 9 nucleotides agree with TRBD1. After removal of 7 bases from V and 7 bases from J, the junction contained 7 bases not matched to a gene. This CDR3 region has 13 residues. Germline lookup yields CDR1 MNHNY and CDR2 SVGAGI (reference sequence). CDR3 bases: TGTGCCAGCATGGACAGGGGCGGTGGGACCCAGTACTTC. It translates to CASMDRGGGTQYF.

The genes are TRBV2 and TRBJ1-2; 11 nucleotides match TRBD1. V was pared by 6 bases and J by 8 bases, with 14 bases of the junction left unmatched. Looked up from germline, CDR1 is SNHLY and CDR2 is FYNNEI. This CDR3 has 16 residues. Here the CDR3 reads CASSAITGTGGGGYTF. In nucleotides, the CDR3 is TGTGCCAGCAGCGCCATTACCGGGACAGGGGGTGGCGGCTACACCTTC.

The rearrangement links TRBV12-3 or TRBV12-4 to TRBJ2-5; a possible D gene is TRBD2 (5 bases). V gave up 3 bases and J gave up 3 bases, with 8 bases separating them. The CDR3 covers 13 residues. The CDR3 DNA reads as TGTGCCAGCAGTTTTCGGGGAGAAGAGACCCAGTACTTC. Its translation: CASSFRGEETQYF.

As for this clone: At one of its ends the junction is not consistent with the germline gene, which may arise from a read error. V usage is TRBV7-7 and J usage is TRBJ2-5, with D possibly TRBD1 on 6 matching bases. The CDR3 has 15 residues. The germline V gene encodes CDR1 SSHAT and CDR2 FNYEAQ (reference sequence). CDR3: CASSSRGSPQETQYF. As DNA, the CDR3 is TGTGCTAGCAGCTCAAGGGGGTCCCCCCAAGAGACCCAGTACTTC.

The V and J genes are TRBV10-3 and TRBJ2-3; D ambiguous. The CDR3 totals 12 residues. Germline-derived CDR1 and CDR2 are ENHRY and SYGVKD. The V and J ends lost 6 bases and 4 bases respectively, with 8 bases between them. The CDR3 DNA reads TGTGCCATCAGCCCTAAGCCAGATACGCAGTATTTT. It translates to CAISPKPDTQYF.

The V call is TRBV4-1, the J call TRBJ2-7, with a weak D call TRBD2 (5 bases). The CDR3 covers 13 residues. The germline V gene encodes CDR1 MGHRA and CDR2 YSYEKL. Trimming removed 0 bases from V and 7 bases from J, with 10 bases in between. CDR3 protein: CASSQDLEEEQYF. The CDR3 DNA sequence: TGCGCCAGCAGCCAAGATTTGGAGGAAGAGCAGTACTTC.

This clone was seen only once. The chain couples TRBV2 to TRBJ2-2; possibly TRBD2 for D (5 bases). This CDR3 region has 16 residues. Germline V gene data show CDR1 as SNHLY and CDR2 as FYNNEI. V was cut by 6 bases and J by 0 bases, with 14 bases left in between. CDR3 DNA: TGTGCCAGCAGGTATGACTACATGGCGAACACCGGGGAGCTGTTTTTT. It translates to CASRYDYMANTGELFF. Using reference TRBV2 and TRBJ2-2 for the parts outside the CDR3, the full variable domain is EPEVTQTPSHQVTQMGQEVILRCVPISNHLYFYWYRQILGQKVEFLVSFYNNEISEKSEIFDDQFSVERPDGSNFTLKIRSTKLEDSAMYFCASRYDYMANTGELFFGEGSRLTVL.

V gene TRBV18 combines with J gene TRBJ2-3, with 9 bases matching TRBD2. With 2 bases clipped from V and 2 bases from J, the junction kept 8 bases outside the gene matches. CDR3 size: 17 residues. In germline, CDR1 is KGHSH, CDR2 LQKENI. The CDR3 coding sequence is TGTGCCAGCTCACCAATGGCTAGCGGGGTATACACAGATACGCAGTATTTT. Translation gives CASSPMASGVYTDTQYF.

The genes are TRBV28 and TRBJ1-1; 10 bases fit TRBD1. V was clipped by 9 bases and J by 4 bases; unmatched bases: 8. The CDR3 is 14 amino acids. Germline loops: CDR1 MDHEN, CDR2 SYDVKM. The CDR3 is CASLRTGGSTEAFF. Here the CDR3 DNA reads TGTGCCAGTTTACGGACAGGGGGGTCCACTGAAGCTTTCTTT.

This sequence joins TRBV6-7 and TRBJ1-1, with D perhaps matching TRBD1 (6 bases). TRBV6-7 is assigned to the ORF class and has an uncertain function. V was clipped by 2 bases and J by 0 bases, with 19 bases between them. The CDR3 extends over 18 amino acids. The CDR3 sequence: CASSYPLGNRAVNTEAFF. The CDR3 DNA is TGTGCCAGCAGTTACCCGCTCGGAAACAGGGCGGTGAACACTGAAGCTTTCTTT.

This rearrangement joins TRBV4-3 to TRBJ2-3; 9 bases map to TRBD2. V was clipped by 2 bases and J by 7 bases; unmatched bases: 7. Germline lookup yields CDR1 LGHNA and CDR2 YSLEER. The CDR3 contains 15 residues. DNA of the CDR3: TGCGCCAGCAGCCAACAGCAAGCGGGGGGCTATACGCAGTATTTT. This encodes CASSQQQAGGYTQYF.

This sequence joins TRBV4-2 and TRBJ2-1; D is unclear. The germline V and J ends were trimmed by 2 bases and 6 bases, with 5 bases remaining between them. This CDR3 is built from 12 residues. CDR1 is LGHNA and CDR2 is YNFKEQ in the germline V gene. The CDR3 spells CASSQYGNEQFF. In nucleotides, the CDR3 is TGTGCCAGCAGCCAATACGGCAATGAGCAGTTCTTC.

The rearrangement links TRBV5-1 to TRBJ1-3; possibly TRBD1 for D (6 bases). CDR3 length: 14 residues. V lost 4 bases to trimming and J lost 4 bases, with 12 bases between them. Germline V gives CDR1 SGHRS, CDR2 YFSETQ. In DNA, the CDR3 is TGCGCCAGCAGCCCACGGGACACAGGAAACACCATATATTTT. The encoded protein is CASSPRDTGNTIYF.

The chain uses TRBV19 and TRBJ1-5; 9 nucleotides agree with TRBD1. Germline trimming cut 3 bases from V and 0 bases from J; bases unmatched to any gene: 6. This CDR3 has 17 residues. CDR1 and CDR2 (germline): LNHDA, SQIVND (reference sequence). CDR3 nucleotide sequence: TGTGCCAGTAGTATGGACAGGGGCGCTCCTAGCAATCAGCCCCAGCATTTT. It yields the protein CASSMDRGAPSNQPQHF.

This chain joins TRBV6-5 and TRBJ1-1, with D perhaps TRBD1 (5 bases). V shed 0 bases and J shed 2 bases, with 10 bases lying between them. Germline loops: CDR1 MNHEY, CDR2 SVGAGI. The length of the CDR3 is 15 residues. CDR3 protein: CASSYSDRFNTEAFF. The CDR3 bases are TGTGCCAGCAGTTACTCAGACAGATTCAACACTGAAGCTTTCTTT.

This clone was counted a single time. The chain couples TRBV7-2 to TRBJ2-2; D is undetermined. The V gene's germline CDR1 is SGHTA and CDR2 FQGNSA. The V end lost 0 bases, the J end lost 7 bases, and 15 bases lay between the germline ends. This CDR3 spans 16 amino acids. For the CDR3, the DNA is TGTGCCAGCAGCTTAGCCCAGCTGGTTCCGGGCGGGGAGCTGTTTTTT. Amino acid sequence: CASSLAQLVPGGELFF.